The entry that follows covers one T cell receptor (beta chain) sequence. What it recognizes is unknown. The record originates from a study of OX40 agonist ivuxolimab in advanced cancers. At the level of the study: Every 2 weeks, ivuxolimab was infused into the patients intravenously at between 0.01 and 10 mg/kg. Prior anti-PD-1, anti-PD-L1 or anti-CTLA-4 therapy was allowed; less than 45% had some. Notes on the study in general: Also present in some nonresponders was a low level of normalized T-cell clonal expansion.

V trimming: 0 bases; J trimming: 2 bases; junction bases outside the gene matches: 13. Germline V lookup: CDR1 SGDLS, CDR2 YYNGEE. This CDR3 has 18 residues. Method: immunoSEQ multiplex PCR; TCRdb's copy keeps in-frame clones and lacks some. Counted here are under 95,000 clones, around 90% occurring once; the ten biggest clones make up less than 1.5%. This rearrangement joins TRBV9 to TRBJ2-7; TRBD2 aligns across 8 bases. The receptor was derived from an adult with an advanced solid tumor such as melanoma, head and neck, liver or kidney cancer. The input for sequencing was CD4+ or CD8+ T cells sorted from blood, taken in a trial of the OX40 agonist ivuxolimab. The CDR3 sequence is CASSVAGGTSGHPYEQYF. CDR3 in DNA: TGTGCCAGCAGCGTAGCTGGGGGTACTAGCGGACACCCCTACGAGCAGTACTTC.